The 9 T cell receptor beta chains below were found in one sample sequenced in a study of beta chain features in type 1 diabetes. Sequenced material consisted of expressed TCRB transcripts (all of the isolated RNA was reverse transcribed). Sequenced by immunoSEQ multiplex PCR; TCRdb stores in-frame clones only, minus some. Of 860,000 or so clones in the sample, roughly 17% were seen once. The sample was naive CD4+ T cells from blood. These receptors were taken from a young woman in good health.

J is TRBJ2-3 and V is TRBV7-2; TRBD2 matches at 13 bases. From germline, CDR1 is SGHTA and CDR2 FQGNSA. This CDR3 is built from 17 residues. Trimming removed 5 bases from V and 5 bases from J; junction bases left unmatched: 10. The CDR3 DNA follows: TGTGCCAGCAGCCCCCGGACTAGCGGGAGTTTTGTAGATACGCAGTATTTT. Encoded protein: CASSPRTSGSFVDTQYF.

This clone was recorded a few times. The rearrangement links TRBV6-5 to TRBJ2-7, with TRBD1 matching over 10 bases. The CDR3 contains 14 residues. V shed 7 bases, J shed 3 bases, and the junction held 6 bases outside the gene matches. Germline-derived CDR1 and CDR2 are MNHEY and SVGAGI. This CDR3 reads CASTPDRGFYEQYF. The CDR3 nucleotides read TGTGCCAGCACTCCGGACAGGGGGTTCTACGAGCAGTACTTC.

The CDR3 here is CASSLQTGARREKLFF. The CDR3 DNA is TGTGCCAGCAGCCTCCAGACAGGGGCCCGGAGAGAAAAACTGTTTTTT. The rearrangement uses TRBV4-2 and TRBJ1-4, with 8 bases identical to TRBD1. The CDR3 sequence is 16 residues long. The germline CDR1 and CDR2 sequences are LGHNA and YNFKEQ. Trimming cost V 4 bases and J 8 bases; bases outside gene matches: 12.

This clone was counted at least ten times. This chain joins TRBV23-1 and TRBJ1-3; D is ambiguous. TRBV23-1 is an ORF; its function is uncertain. With 0 bases removed from V and 0 bases from J, the gap between germline ends came to 12 bases. This CDR3 comprises 17 residues. The CDR3 DNA is TGCGCCAGCAGTCAATCGGGCCAGCCCAACTCTGGAAACACCATATATTTT. Translation gives CASSQSGQPNSGNTIYF.

This clone was picked up a small number of times. The chain uses TRBV9 and TRBJ1-2; weak D call: TRBD1 (5 bases). Germline V CDR1 and CDR2: SGDLS, YYNGEE. The length of the CDR3 is 16 residues. V was cut by 0 bases and J by 0 bases, with 12 bases left in between. CDR3 nucleotide sequence: TGTGCCAGCAGCGTAGATCTCGCAGGGTCTAACTATGGCTACACCTTC. The encoded protein is CASSVDLAGSNYGYTF.

The chain has TRBV2 and TRBJ1-2; D is uncertain. Deletions cut 4 bases from V and 4 bases from J, with 10 bases between. The CDR3 totals 13 residues. Germline CDR1 and CDR2: SNHLY and FYNNEI. This CDR3 reads CASSAQALYGYTF. The CDR3, as DNA: TGTGCCAGCAGTGCACAAGCCCTCTATGGCTACACCTTC.

This clone was counted a few times. The V and J genes are TRBV28 and TRBJ2-7, with 10 bases identical to TRBD2. Per the germline V gene, CDR1 is MDHEN and CDR2 is SYDVKM. CDR3 length equals 16 residues. V shed 5 bases, J shed 0 bases, and the junction held 7 bases outside the gene matches. CDR3 nucleotide sequence: TGTGCCAGCAGTCTCCACGCTAGCGGGAGCTCCTACGAGCAGTACTTC. The encoded protein is CASSLHASGSSYEQYF. The variable domain in full, with the rest retrieved from reference TRBV28 and TRBJ2-7, is DVKVTQSSRYLVKRTGEKVFLECVQDMDHENMFWYRQDPGLGLRLIYFSYDVKMKEKGDIPEGYSVSREKKERFSLILESASTNQTSMYLCASSLHASGSSYEQYFGPGTRLTVT.

The V gene is TRBV13, the J gene TRBJ2-3, with 11 bases fitting TRBD2. Germline values: CDR1 PRHDT, CDR2 FYEKMQ (reference sequence). V shed 5 bases and J 6 bases; nucleotides not matched to a gene: 13. The CDR3 extends over 17 amino acids. CDR3 loop: CASSHRGSGRVRDTQYF. The CDR3 DNA follows: TGTGCCAGCAGCCACCGGGGTAGCGGGAGGGTCAGGGATACGCAGTATTTT.

CDR3 region: CASSLRGEQGYEQYF. The CDR3 DNA follows: TGTGCCAGCAGCTTACGTGGGGAACAGGGGTACGAGCAGTACTTC. This sequence joins TRBV7-9 and TRBJ2-7; 7 bases match TRBD1. This CDR3 comprises 15 residues. The ends lost 2 bases at V and 4 bases at J; junction bases unmatched: 8. CDR1 and CDR2 from the germline V gene are SEHNR and FQNEAQ (reference sequence).